These 24 T cell receptor beta chains share one sample of origin, sequenced in a study of blood T cell repertoires in COVID-19 (dated by TCRdb to 2020 to 2021). The library relied on the immunoSEQ multiplex PCR assay. Held by TCRdb, this immuneACCESS table contains in-frame sequences only and omits some clones. Under half of the omission traces to an unresolved V gene where checked; the cause of the rest is unknown. Recorded for this sample are around 240,000 clones; approximately 83% of them occurred a single time. The ten most abundant clones make up around 1.8% of the sample. The sample comprised PBMCs or T cells enriched from blood (not recorded which). These receptors all come from a woman in her forties or fifties who had recovered from COVID-19.

J is TRBJ2-5 and V is TRBV5-8, with D tentatively TRBD1 (5 bases). The CDR3 loop spans 13 amino acids. Per the germline V gene, CDR1 is SGHTS and CDR2 is YDEGEE. Trimming cost V 0 bases and J 5 bases, with 8 bases left between them. The CDR3 DNA is TGTGCCAGCAGCTTGGGCAGGGCGGAGACCCAGTACTTC. Protein product: CASSLGRAETQYF. Full variable domain (remainder filled in from reference TRBV5-8 and TRBJ2-5): EAGVTQSPTHLIKTRGQQATLRCSPISGHTSVYWYQQALGLGLQFLLWYDEGEERNRGNFPPRFSGRQFPNYSSELNVNALELEDSALYLCASSLGRAETQYFGPGTRLLVL.

J is TRBJ2-1 and V is TRBV12-5; weak D call: TRBD2 (5 bases). The CDR3 is 14 residues long. The germline V gene encodes CDR1 LGHNT and CDR2 FRNRAP. Trimming left V 0 bases short and J 4 bases short, with 7 bases between. The CDR3 DNA sequence: TGTGCTAGTGGTTTGGTACTAGGGTACAATGAGCAGTTCTTC. Its protein product is CASGLVLGYNEQFF.

This clone was counted once. The rearrangement links TRBV27 to TRBJ1-6, with D hard to call. The V end lost 3 bases, the J end lost 0 bases, and 6 bases lay between the germline ends. Germline values: CDR1 MNHEY, CDR2 SMNVEV (reference sequence). The CDR3 is 15 residues long. The CDR3 here is CASSFGSSYNSPLHF. The CDR3 DNA reads as TGTGCCAGCAGTTTTGGGAGCTCCTATAATTCACCCCTCCACTTT.

The chain recombines TRBV7-9 with TRBJ2-7; possible D gene TRBD2, 6 bases. V lost 5 bases to trimming and J lost 2 bases, with 16 bases between them. The germline CDR1 and CDR2 sequences are SEHNR and FQNEAQ (reference sequence). The CDR3 is 15 residues long. This CDR3 reads CASSPRGISAYEQYF. CDR3 coding DNA: TGTGCCAGCAGCCCCCGGGGGATTTCGGCCTACGAGCAGTACTTC.

This clone showed up just once. The V and J genes are TRBV1 and TRBJ2-3; the table's D call TRBD2 went unverified against the DNA. TRBV1 is assigned pseudogene status. The CDR3 spans 15 residues. The DNA of the CDR3 is TGCACCAGCAGCCAGGGGATAGCGGGAGCAGATACGCAGTATTTT. It translates to CTSSQGIAGADTQYF.

V is TRBV7-9 and J is TRBJ1-5; the D gene is possibly TRBD1 (5 bases). The germline CDR1 and CDR2 sequences are SEHNR and FQNEAQ (reference sequence). This CDR3 spans 14 amino acids. The V and J ends lost 5 bases and 3 bases respectively, with 11 bases between them. The CDR3 DNA reads TGTGCCAGCAGCCTTGACAGACACAATCAGCCCCAGCATTTT. Its protein product is CASSLDRHNQPQHF.

This clone came up once. This rearrangement joins TRBV18 to TRBJ2-1; D is possibly TRBD1 (5 bases). The CDR3 length is 16 residues. V shed 0 bases and J shed 0 bases, with 9 bases lying between them. The germline CDR1 and CDR2 sequences are KGHSH and LQKENI. CDR3 nucleotides: TGTGCCAGCTCACCACCCGCCAGGGCCTCCTACAATGAGCAGTTCTTC. It specifies CASSPPARASYNEQFF.

This CDR3 reads CASSQYYEQYF. CDR3 DNA sequence: TGTGCCAGCAGCCAGTACTACGAGCAGTACTTC. The chain has TRBV7-9 and TRBJ2-7, with D uncertain. Per the germline V gene, CDR1 is SEHNR and CDR2 is FQNEAQ (reference sequence). This CDR3 has 11 residues. Trimming cost V 5 bases and J 3 bases, with 5 bases left between them.

The chain links TRBV18 to TRBJ2-7; D gene unclear. V was cut by 6 bases and J by 3 bases, with 9 bases left in between. The CDR3 runs 12 residues. Germline V CDR1 and CDR2: KGHSH, LQKENI. The CDR3 DNA reads TGTGCCAGCTCCGAGATAAGCTACGAGCAGTACTTC. Translating it yields CASSEISYEQYF.

This chain links TRBV7-2 with TRBJ2-1; TRBD2 agrees at 15 bases. CDR3 length equals 16 residues. Trimming removed 5 bases from V and 9 bases from J; junction bases left unmatched: 8. From germline, CDR1 is SGHTA and CDR2 FQGNSA. The CDR3 protein is CASSRQGLAGGGEQFF. DNA for the CDR3: TGTGCCAGCAGCCGCCAGGGACTAGCGGGAGGTGGTGAGCAGTTCTTC.

This clone appeared once. V gene TRBV6-5 combines with J gene TRBJ1-2; TRBD1 agrees at 8 bases. CDR1 is MNHEY, CDR2 SVGAGI, per germline. The CDR3 extends over 14 amino acids. J was trimmed by 0 bases and V by 4 bases; bases with no gene match: 1. In DNA form, the CDR3 reads TGTGCCAGCAGTTGGACAGGGTCTAACTATGGCTACACCTTC. Its translation: CASSWTGSNYGYTF.

V usage is TRBV9 and J usage is TRBJ2-1, with D hard to call. Looked up from germline, CDR1 is SGDLS and CDR2 is YYNGEE. There are 13 residues in the CDR3. V lost 2 bases and J lost 7, with 10 bases in between. The CDR3 region is CASSVSNGNEQFF. The CDR3 coding sequence is TGTGCCAGCAGCGTGAGCAACGGGAATGAGCAGTTCTTC.

The chain joins TRBV21-1 to TRBJ2-1; the table's D call of TRBD2 was not tested on the DNA. TRBV21-1 is designated a pseudogene. There are 13 residues in the CDR3. In nucleotides, the CDR3 is TGTGCCAGTTATGGGGTAGCGGTCAATGAGCAGTTCTTC. Translated: CASYGVAVNEQFF.

Comments on this clone: Other DNA sequences from this sample encode an identical CDR3 as well. This chain's CDR3 is CASSLRGSYEQYF. The CDR3 region has the DNA TGTGCCAGCAGCTTGAGGGGATCCTACGAGCAGTACTTC. The chain couples TRBV5-6 to TRBJ2-7; a possible D gene is TRBD1 (5 bases). This CDR3 contains 13 residues. Deletions cut 1 base from V and 1 base from J, with 6 bases between. The germline gives CDR1 SGHDT, CDR2 YYEEEE.

The genes are TRBV27 and TRBJ2-3, with 12 bases aligning to TRBD2. The CDR3 consists of 19 residues. The ends lost 1 base at V and 5 bases at J; junction bases unmatched: 13. Germline V gives CDR1 MNHEY, CDR2 SMNVEV (reference sequence). CDR3 sequence: CASSLYPLLAGGHQDTQYF. The CDR3 DNA sequence: TGTGCCAGCAGTTTATATCCCCTCCTAGCGGGAGGGCATCAAGATACGCAGTATTTT.

This chain connects TRBV7-8 to TRBJ1-1; no reliable D call. CDR3 size: 16 residues. The germline gives CDR1 SGHVS, CDR2 FQNEAQ. The germline V and J ends were trimmed by 5 bases and 5 bases, with 21 bases remaining between them. The CDR3 DNA follows: TGTGCCAGCAGCCCTGGGAGTCGGGTAACTGGGACTGAAGCTTTCTTT. Translating gives CASSPGSRVTGTEAFF.

This CDR3 reads CASYGLAGSSTDTQYF. CDR3 nucleotides: TGTGCCAGCTATGGACTAGCGGGGAGCAGCACAGATACGCAGTATTTT. This chain uses TRBV18 with TRBJ2-3, with 12 nucleotides matching TRBD2. J gave up 0 bases and V 7 bases, and 5 bases lay outside the gene matches. CDR1 KGHSH and CDR2 LQKENI come from the germline V gene. The CDR3 covers 16 residues.

This chain links TRBV5-4 with TRBJ2-3; 11 bases match TRBD2. This CDR3 spans 15 amino acids. Germline CDR1 reads SGHNT; CDR2 reads YYREEE (reference sequence). J was trimmed by 6 bases and V by 4 bases; bases with no gene match: 7. Here the CDR3 reads CASSKLAGAGDTQYF. DNA for the CDR3: TGTGCCAGCAGCAAACTAGCGGGAGCTGGGGATACGCAGTATTTT. The whole variable domain, remainder taken from reference TRBV5-4 and TRBJ2-3, is ETGVTQSPTHLIKTRGQQVTLRCSSQSGHNTVSWYQQALGQGPQFIFQYYREEENGRGNFPPRFSGLQFPNYSSELNVNALELDDSALYLCASSKLAGAGDTQYFGPGTRLTVL.

V is TRBV21-1 and J is TRBJ1-2. TRBV21-1 has pseudogene status. The CDR3 sequence is 16 residues long. As DNA, the CDR3 is TGTGCCAGCAGCAAAGAACGGGGGGTGGGGAACTATGGCTACACCTTC. Protein: CASSKERGVGNYGYTF.

The V call is TRBV9, the J call TRBJ2-3, with 7 bases aligning to TRBD1. J gave up 3 bases and V 3 bases, and 7 bases lay outside the gene matches. Per germline, CDR1 SGDLS and CDR2 YYNGEE. CDR3 length: 15 amino acids. CDR3 loop: CASSGRGYATDTQYF. The DNA of the CDR3 is TGTGCCAGCAGCGGCAGGGGGTATGCGACAGATACGCAGTATTTT.

V gene TRBV5-1 combines with J gene TRBJ2-1; 7 nucleotides agree with TRBD2. Germline V gives CDR1 SGHRS, CDR2 YFSETQ. The CDR3 covers 15 residues. J was trimmed by 5 bases and V by 0 bases; bases with no gene match: 5. As DNA, the CDR3 is TGCGCCAGCAGCTTGGTTGCTAGCGGCGACAATGAGCAGTTCTTC. It is translated as CASSLVASGDNEQFF.

This clone was observed a single time. This chain joins TRBV7-6 and TRBJ2-1; TRBD2 matches at 8 bases. The J segment lost 6 bases and the V segment lost 4 bases, leaving 8 bases of the junction unmatched. CDR3 length: 15 residues. Germline values: CDR1 SGHVS, CDR2 FNYEAQ. The CDR3 is CASSSPGTRGNEQFF. Here the CDR3 DNA reads TGTGCCAGCAGCTCCCCCGGGACTAGGGGCAATGAGCAGTTCTTC.

This rearrangement joins TRBV7-9 to TRBJ2-1; a possible D gene is TRBD1 (5 bases). The germline V gene encodes CDR1 SEHNR and CDR2 FQNEAQ (reference sequence). V gave up 4 bases and J gave up 4 bases, with 14 bases separating them. The CDR3 runs 15 residues. CDR3: CASSSKGLPYNEQFF. The CDR3 DNA follows: TGTGCCAGCAGCTCGAAGGGGTTGCCTTACAATGAGCAGTTCTTC.

The genes are TRBV4-1 and TRBJ2-1; 9 nucleotides align to TRBD1. Looked up from germline, CDR1 is MGHRA and CDR2 is YSYEKL. Trimming cost V 1 base and J 7 bases; bases outside gene matches: 14. The CDR3 covers 18 residues. The CDR3: CASSQGRAYRGLRNEQFF. The CDR3 nucleotides are TGCGCCAGCAGCCAAGGGAGGGCATACAGGGGGCTGAGGAATGAGCAGTTCTTC.